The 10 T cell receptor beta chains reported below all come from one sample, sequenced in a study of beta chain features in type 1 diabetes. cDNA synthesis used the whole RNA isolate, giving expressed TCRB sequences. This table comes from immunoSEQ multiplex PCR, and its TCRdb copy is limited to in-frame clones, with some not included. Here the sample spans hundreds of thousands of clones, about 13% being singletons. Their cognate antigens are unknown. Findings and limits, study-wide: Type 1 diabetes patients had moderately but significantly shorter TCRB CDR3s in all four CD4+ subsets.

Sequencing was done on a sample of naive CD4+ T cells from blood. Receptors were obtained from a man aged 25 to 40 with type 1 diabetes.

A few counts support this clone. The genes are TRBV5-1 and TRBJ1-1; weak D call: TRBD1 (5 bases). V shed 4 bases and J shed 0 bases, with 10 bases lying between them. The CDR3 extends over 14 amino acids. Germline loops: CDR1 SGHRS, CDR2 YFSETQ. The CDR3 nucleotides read TGCGCCAGCAGCCTCAGGGAGGTGAACACTGAAGCTTTCTTT. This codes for CASSLREVNTEAFF. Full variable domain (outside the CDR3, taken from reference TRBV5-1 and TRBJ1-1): KAGVTQTPRYLIKTRGQQVTLSCSPISGHRSVSWYQQTPGQGLQFLFEYFSETQRNKGNFPGRFSGRQFSNSRSEMNVSTLELGDSALYLCASSLREVNTEAFFGQGTRLTVV.

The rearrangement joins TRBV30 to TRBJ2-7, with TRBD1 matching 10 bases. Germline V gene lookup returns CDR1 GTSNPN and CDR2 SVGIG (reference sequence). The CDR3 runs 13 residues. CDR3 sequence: CAVRGQGTVGQYF. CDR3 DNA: TGTGCGGTACGGGGACAGGGGACTGTCGGGCAGTACTTC.

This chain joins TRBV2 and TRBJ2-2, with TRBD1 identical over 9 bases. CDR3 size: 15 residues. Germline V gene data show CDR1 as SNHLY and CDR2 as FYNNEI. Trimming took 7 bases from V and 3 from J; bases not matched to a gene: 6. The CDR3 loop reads CASTTGGADTGELFF. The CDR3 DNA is TGTGCCAGCACTACAGGGGGCGCTGACACCGGGGAGCTGTTTTTT.

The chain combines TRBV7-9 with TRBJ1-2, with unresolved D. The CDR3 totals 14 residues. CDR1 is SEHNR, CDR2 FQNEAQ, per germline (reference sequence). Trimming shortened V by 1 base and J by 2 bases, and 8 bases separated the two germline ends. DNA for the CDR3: TGTGCCAGCAGCTTAGGAGGCTTAAACTATGGCTACACCTTC. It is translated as CASSLGGLNYGYTF.

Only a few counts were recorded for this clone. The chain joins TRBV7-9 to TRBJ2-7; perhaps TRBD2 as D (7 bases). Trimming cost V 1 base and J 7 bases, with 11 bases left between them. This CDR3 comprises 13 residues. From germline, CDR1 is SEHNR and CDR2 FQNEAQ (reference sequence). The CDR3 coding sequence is TGTGCCAGCAGCTTAGAGGGGGGACTAGAGCAGTACTTC. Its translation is CASSLEGGLEQYF.

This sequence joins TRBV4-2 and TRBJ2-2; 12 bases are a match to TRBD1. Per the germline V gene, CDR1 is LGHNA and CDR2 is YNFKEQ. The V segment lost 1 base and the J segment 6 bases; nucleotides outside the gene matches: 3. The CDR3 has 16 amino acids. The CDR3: CASSQGDRGLAGELFF. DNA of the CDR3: TGTGCCAGCAGCCAAGGGGACAGGGGGCTTGCCGGGGAGCTGTTTTTT.

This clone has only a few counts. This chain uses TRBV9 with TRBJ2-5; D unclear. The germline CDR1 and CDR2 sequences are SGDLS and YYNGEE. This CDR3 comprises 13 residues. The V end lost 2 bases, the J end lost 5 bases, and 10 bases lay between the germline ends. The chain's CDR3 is CASSVSLGETQYF. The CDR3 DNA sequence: TGTGCCAGCAGCGTGTCACTGGGCGAGACCCAGTACTTC.

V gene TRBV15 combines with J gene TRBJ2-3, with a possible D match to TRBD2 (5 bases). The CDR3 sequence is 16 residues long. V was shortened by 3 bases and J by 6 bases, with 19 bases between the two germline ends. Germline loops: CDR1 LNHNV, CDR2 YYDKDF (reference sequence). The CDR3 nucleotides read TGTGCCACCAGCAGGGCCCCCGGGGAGCTCGGGGATACGCAGTATTTT. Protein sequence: CATSRAPGELGDTQYF.

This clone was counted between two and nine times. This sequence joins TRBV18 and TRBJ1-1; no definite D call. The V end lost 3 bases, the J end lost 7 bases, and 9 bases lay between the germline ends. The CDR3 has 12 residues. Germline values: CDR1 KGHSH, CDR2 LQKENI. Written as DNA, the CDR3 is TGTGCCAGCTCACCCCTAGAGGGTGAAGCTTTCTTT. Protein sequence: CASSPLEGEAFF.

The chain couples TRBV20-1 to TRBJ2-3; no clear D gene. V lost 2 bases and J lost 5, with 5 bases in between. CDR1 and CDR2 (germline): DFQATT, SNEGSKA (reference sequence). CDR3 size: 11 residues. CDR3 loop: CSARIGDTQYF. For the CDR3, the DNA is TGCAGTGCTAGAATCGGAGATACGCAGTATTTT.